These T cell receptor beta chains were read from a single sample in a study of T cells in localized non-small cell lung cancer. Generated by immunoSEQ multiplex PCR, the TCRdb table keeps only in-frame clones and is missing some. The data hold some 25,000 clones, with 88% observed a single time. This specimen consisted of PBMCs, obtained before any cancer treatment. These receptors were obtained from a man between 35 and 75 years old with stage II lung adenocarcinoma. Each CDR3 is given with its conserved first and last residue. The D gene is left open where the match is weak. Expanded clones are given a class, and other clones once, few, many or no size at all.

j_gene,v_gene,abundance,d_gene,CDR3aa,CDR3nt
TRBJ2-2,TRBV28,few,-,CASSVVGRTVSNTGELFF,TGTGCCAGCAGTGTGGTCGGACGTACGGTCTCGAACACCGGGGAGCTGTTTTTT
TRBJ2-4,TRBV10-1,-,-,CASSQRGDKNIQYF,TGCGCCAGCAGTCAACGGGGAGACAAAAACATTCAGTACTTC
TRBJ2-1,TRBV7-3,-,TRBD2,CASASGGYNEQFF,TGTGCCAGTGCTAGCGGGGGATACAATGAGCAGTTCTTC
TRBJ2-7,TRBV19,-,TRBD2,CASSLPGLAIYEQYF,TGTGCCAGTAGCCTACCGGGACTAGCTATCTACGAGCAGTACTTC
TRBJ2-7,TRBV5-1,-,-,CASSLVTNEQYF,TGCGCCAGCAGCTTGGTCACAAACGAGCAGTACTTC
TRBJ2-7,TRBV4-2,-,TRBD2,CASSLGGSSYEQYF,TGTGCCAGCAGCCTGGGAGGGAGTTCCTACGAGCAGTACTTC
TRBJ2-1,TRBV20-1,-,-,CSAALAPEQFF,TGCAGTGCAGCTCTAGCACCCGAGCAGTTCTTC
TRBJ2-5,TRBV25-1,-,-,CASSIRDIRETQYF,TGTGCCAGCAGTATCAGGGACATCCGAGAGACCCAGTACTTC
TRBJ1-4,TRBV4-2,once,-,CASSQDGGREFIGEKLFF,TGTGCCAGCAGCCAAGATGGGGGCAGGGAATTCATAGGTGAAAAACTGTTTTTT
TRBJ1-1,TRBV6-6,-,-,CASSYEGTEAFF,TGTGCCAGCAGTTACGAAGGAACTGAAGCTTTCTTT
TRBJ2-1,TRBV11-2,once,TRBD1,CASNAGTGGLNEQFF,TGTGCCAGCAACGCCGGGACAGGGGGTCTGAATGAGCAGTTCTTC
TRBJ2-7,TRBV15,-,-,CATSRGDQDYEQYF,TGTGCCACCAGCAGAGGGGACCAAGACTACGAGCAGTACTTC
TRBJ1-4,TRBV5-1,once,-,CASSLGPRVATNEKLFF,TGCGCCAGCAGCTTGGGGCCACGAGTTGCAACTAATGAAAAACTGTTTTTT
TRBJ1-1,TRBV10-3,-,-,CAISGSGIRGNTEAFF,TGTGCCATCAGTGGTTCCGGCATCAGGGGGAACACTGAAGCTTTCTTT
TRBJ2-7,TRBV5-1,once,-,CASSPDYFSYEQYF,TGCGCCAGCAGCCCGGACTATTTCTCCTACGAGCAGTACTTC
TRBJ1-1,TRBV6-5,-,TRBD1,CASRRTGVGTEAFF,TGTGCCAGCAGGCGCACAGGGGTAGGGACTGAAGCTTTCTTT
TRBJ2-5,TRBV7-7,-,-,CASSLGWGDQETQYF,TGTGCTAGCAGCTTAGGCTGGGGGGATCAAGAGACCCAGTACTTC
TRBJ2-1,TRBV30,-,-,CAWSQSSPGSLFF,TGTGCCTGGAGCCAGAGCAGCCCGGGGTCATTGTTCTTC
TRBJ2-1,TRBV20-1,-,-,CSARDLGEQFF,TGCAGTGCTAGAGATTTGGGTGAGCAGTTCTTC
TRBJ2-2,TRBV6-5,-,-,CASRPGLLNTGELFF,TGTGCCAGCAGGCCCGGACTATTGAACACCGGGGAGCTGTTTTTT
TRBJ2-7,TRBV28,-,-,CATRGRPYEQYF,TGTGCCACCCGGGGCCGACCCTACGAGCAGTACTTC
TRBJ2-3,TRBV11-2,-,TRBD2,CASSDIRLAGDTQYF,TGTGCCAGCAGCGACATTAGACTAGCAGGGGATACGCAGTATTTT
TRBJ2-5,TRBV5-1,-,TRBD2,CASSLSRTSETQYF,TGCGCCAGCAGCTTGTCGAGGACTAGCGAGACCCAGTACTTC
TRBJ1-4,TRBV4-2,-,-,CASSQGPATTNEKLFF,TGTGCCAGCAGCCAAGGTCCAGCAACAACTAATGAAAAACTGTTTTTT
TRBJ1-1,TRBV2,once,-,CASSESATSTEAFF,TGTGCCAGCAGTGAATCGGCAACTTCCACTGAAGCTTTCTTT
TRBJ1-1,TRBV6-5,-,-,CASSWGTEAFF,TGTGCCAGCAGTTGGGGGACTGAAGCTTTCTTT
TRBJ1-2,TRBV2,-,-,CASSEFPGDGGYTF,TGTGCCAGCAGTGAATTCCCCGGGGATGGTGGCTACACCTTC